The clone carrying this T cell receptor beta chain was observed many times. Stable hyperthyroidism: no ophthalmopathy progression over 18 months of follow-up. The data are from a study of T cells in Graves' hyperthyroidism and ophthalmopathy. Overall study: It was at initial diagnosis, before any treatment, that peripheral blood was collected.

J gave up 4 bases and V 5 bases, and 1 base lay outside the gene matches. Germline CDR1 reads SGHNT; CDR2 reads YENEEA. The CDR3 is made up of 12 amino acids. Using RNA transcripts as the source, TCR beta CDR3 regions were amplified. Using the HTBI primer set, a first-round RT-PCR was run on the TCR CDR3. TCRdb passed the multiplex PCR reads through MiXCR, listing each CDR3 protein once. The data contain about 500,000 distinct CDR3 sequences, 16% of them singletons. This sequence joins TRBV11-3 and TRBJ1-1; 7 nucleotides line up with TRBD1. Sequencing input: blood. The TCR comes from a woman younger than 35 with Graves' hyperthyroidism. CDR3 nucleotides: TGTGCCAGCAGCGACAGGGTCACTGAAGCTTTCTTT. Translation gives CASSDRVTEAFF.